The following is a T cell receptor beta chain sequence with its context. Its antigen is unidentified. With V trimmed by 6 bases and J by 3 bases, 4 bases remained unmatched. This CDR3 region has 13 residues. In germline, CDR1 is SEHNR, CDR2 FQNEAQ (reference sequence). The data were obtained in a study of shared clonotypes between healthy human individuals. Study findings and constraints: Non-shared clonotypes had lower generation probabilities than those shared by all four donors. Apart from blood, nothing was sampled; tissue repertoires likely differ. Estimated richness was generally greater in naive than memory subsets.

Terminally differentiated effector memory CD45RA+ cells were excluded from the naive CD8 cells, which were CD45RO-negative and positively selected for CCR7. Donors were healthy HIV-negative adults without recently reported acute infections or vaccinations. Assay used: immunoSEQ multiplex PCR; TCRdb lists only in-frame clones, some missing. The table includes some 600,000 clones, around 96% detected once. The receptor's source is a woman aged 25 to 39 in good health. This chain joins TRBV7-9 and TRBJ2-7, with 8 positions matching TRBD2. Sequenced: naive CD8+ T cells sorted from blood. In DNA form, the CDR3 reads TGTGCCAGCAGAGATAGCGGGGTCTACGAGCAGTACTTC. Its translation: CASRDSGVYEQYF.